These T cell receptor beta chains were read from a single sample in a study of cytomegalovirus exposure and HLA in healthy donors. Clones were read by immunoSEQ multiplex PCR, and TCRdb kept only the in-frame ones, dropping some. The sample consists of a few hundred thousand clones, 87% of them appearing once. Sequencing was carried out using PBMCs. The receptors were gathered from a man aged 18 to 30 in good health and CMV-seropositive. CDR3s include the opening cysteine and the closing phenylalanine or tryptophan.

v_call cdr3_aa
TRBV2 CASNPLGASGNEQFF
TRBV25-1 CASQLAGNSGANVLTF
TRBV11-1 CASSLGQGRTEAFF
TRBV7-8 CASSAIRGEREKLFF
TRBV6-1 CASSEGQGNYGYTF
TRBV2 CASSLAGGGGEQFF
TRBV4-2 CASSQVVAAADTQYF
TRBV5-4 CASSLVGAGNEQYF
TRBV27 CASSLGAGLYEQYF
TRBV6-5 CASSWSGGNQPQHF
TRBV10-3 CAISDSPGWRMETQYF
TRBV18 CASSPRSSSTDTQYF
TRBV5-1 CASSLGTSHSGELFF
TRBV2 CASSDDRFGGISYEQYF
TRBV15 CATSPQIGEQFF
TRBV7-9 CASSHHRGNYEQYF
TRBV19 CASSFTSGTDTQYF
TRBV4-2 CASSQERETMNTEAFF
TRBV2 CASRNIAGGLMRFSEQFF
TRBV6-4 CASSDSNTDTQYF
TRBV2 CASSAVSNQPQHF
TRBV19 CASNPGGPYNEQFF
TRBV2 CASSGVAVEAFF
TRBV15 CATSRDWWQGVSYEQYF
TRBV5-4 CASSVQGNYGYTF
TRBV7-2 CASSLGGGPYETQYF
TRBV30 CAWSGNEKLFF
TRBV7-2 CASSLARESYEQYF
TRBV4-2 CASSQGLRGPRFF
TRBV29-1 CSVVVGSYEQYF
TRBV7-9 CASSLEGRVWEKLFF
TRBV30 CAWSENTGELFF
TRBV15 CATSRGALETQYF
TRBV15 CATSRVAGQGGEKLFF
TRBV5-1 CASSVQQGGSEKLFF
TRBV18 CASSPRGSLGNTIYF
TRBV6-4 CASSERTGGGTDTQYF
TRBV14 CASSQLGLAGFHNEQFF
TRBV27 CASSPTGTSRGTQYF
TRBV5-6 CASSSSGTSDPEQYF
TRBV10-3 CAIAGGGRGLYEQYF
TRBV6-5 CASSYRRANYGYTF
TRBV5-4 CASSVETWVGSYEQYF
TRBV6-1 CASSVVSEDYGYTF
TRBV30 CAWAGDSYF
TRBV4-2 CASSQGGPGDEQYF
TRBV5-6 CASSLRDLRAYEQYF
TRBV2 CASSEALRGTSEQETQYF
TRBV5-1 CASSSTFQETQYF
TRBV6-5 CASSYVGRGYEQYF
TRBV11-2 CASSLVAGNQPQHF
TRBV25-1 CASSESDGRPTEAFF
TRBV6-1 CASSVGQGALGYTF
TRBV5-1 CASSYGQGTEAFF